Presented here are 23 T cell receptor beta chains from one specimen sequenced in a study of T cells in Graves' hyperthyroidism and ophthalmopathy. Researchers took RNA transcripts and amplified the TCR beta CDR3 regions from them. The HTBI primer set drove a first-round RT-PCR of the TCR CDR3. MiXCR, applied by TCRdb to the multiplex PCR reads, yields one record per CDR3 protein. The data show hundreds of thousands of distinct CDR3 sequences, around 17% seen once. Sequenced sample: blood. The receptors were gathered from a man aged 35 to 55 with Graves' hyperthyroidism.

V and J are TRBV7-3 and TRBJ2-5; 11 positions agree with TRBD2. Per germline, CDR1 SGHTA and CDR2 FQGTGA. The CDR3 spans 14 residues. The trim removed 5 bases at V and 5 bases at J, leaving 4 bases unmatched. CDR3 nucleotides: TGTGCCAGCAGCCGACTAGCGGGGTGGGAGACCCAGTACTTC. This codes for CASSRLAGWETQYF.

This clonotype was counted ten times or more. Here the CDR3 DNA reads TGTGCCAGCCTTGGATCCCGGGACAGGGGCTATGGCTACACCTTC. This translates into CASLGSRDRGYGYTF. The chain joins TRBV27 to TRBJ1-2, with TRBD1 matching 10 bases. Germline V gene lookup returns CDR1 MNHEY and CDR2 SMNVEV (reference sequence). CDR3 size: 15 residues. The trim removed 8 bases at V and 4 bases at J, leaving 10 bases unmatched.

This clonotype appeared many times. This rearrangement joins TRBV6-2 or TRBV6-3 to TRBJ1-1; possibly TRBD1 for D (6 bases). Germline-derived CDR1 and CDR2 are MNHEY and SVGEGT. V was pared by 5 bases and J by 3 bases, with 22 bases between. This CDR3 comprises 17 residues. This CDR3 reads CASSTRGQTKGDTEAFF. CDR3 DNA: TGTGCCAGCAGTACTAGAGGACAGACGAAAGGGGACACTGAAGCTTTCTTT.

The rearrangement uses TRBV10-3 and TRBJ1-5; possible D gene TRBD1, 5 bases. This CDR3 spans 15 amino acids. Germline lookup yields CDR1 ENHRY and CDR2 SYGVKD. Trimming took off 0 bases at V and 4 bases at J, with 10 bases between the two ends. In nucleotides, the CDR3 is TGTGCCATCAGTGAGTCCGACCGGGGGAATCAGCCCCAGCATTTT. It is translated as CAISESDRGNQPQHF.

The chain joins TRBV10-1 to TRBJ1-2, with TRBD1 as a possible D gene (6 bases). This CDR3 region has 17 residues. Germline CDR1 is WNHNN and CDR2 is SYGVQD (reference sequence). Trimming took 0 bases from V and 5 from J, leaving 19 bases between them. CDR3 nucleotide sequence: TGCGCCAGCAGTGAGTCCGAGGGGGGCCGAGATCCGTATGGCTACACCTTC. It specifies CASSESEGGRDPYGYTF.

The chain couples TRBV9 to TRBJ2-3; 8 nucleotides line up with TRBD2. The V and J ends lost 0 bases and 4 bases, in that order; junction bases with no gene match: 7. In germline, CDR1 is SGDLS, CDR2 YYNGEE. The length of the CDR3 is 16 residues. CDR3 amino acids: CASSVAPSGYSDTQYF. CDR3 DNA sequence: TGTGCCAGCAGCGTAGCCCCTAGCGGGTACTCAGATACGCAGTATTTT.

This clonotype was found a few times. The chain recombines TRBV28 with TRBJ2-3; D remains unclear. CDR3 length: 14 residues. The germline CDR1 and CDR2 sequences are MDHEN and SYDVKM. The V end lost 4 bases, the J end lost 5 bases, and 13 bases lay between the germline ends. The CDR3 loop is CASSYSNPGDTQYF. The CDR3 nucleotides read TGTGCCAGCAGTTACTCGAACCCGGGAGATACGCAGTATTTT.

This clonotype has only a few counts. The J gene is TRBJ1-6, the V gene TRBV5-1; maybe TRBD1 (5 bases). V lost 1 base and J 8 bases, leaving 13 bases between the germline ends. There are 15 residues in the CDR3. In germline, CDR1 is SGHRS, CDR2 YFSETQ. CDR3 nucleotide sequence: TGCGCCAGCAGCTTGTTCCGTGGGGGGGATTCACCCCTCCACTTT. Translation: CASSLFRGGDSPLHF.

A remark on this clonotype: A junction boundary mismatches the germline segment, possibly from a read error. V is TRBV18 and J is TRBJ1-2; D is ambiguous. The germline gives CDR1 KGHSH, CDR2 LQKENI. CDR3 length equals 16 residues. This chain's CDR3 is CVSSPQEAGFDYGYTF. In DNA, the CDR3 is TGTGTCAGCTCACCTCAAGAGGCGGGGTTCGACTATGGCTACACCTTC.

This clonotype showed up just a few times. The chain links TRBV20-1 to TRBJ2-1; 13 positions agree with TRBD2. CDR3 length equals 14 residues. Germline CDR1 is DFQATT and CDR2 is SNEGSKA (reference sequence). With 5 bases clipped from V and 7 bases from J, the junction kept 5 bases outside the gene matches. The DNA for the CDR3 is TGCAGTGCTCAAAGACTAGCGGGGGGTAATGAGCAGTTCTTC. Amino acid sequence: CSAQRLAGGNEQFF.

There are many counts of this clonotype. The chain is built from TRBV6-1 and TRBJ2-5; a possible D gene is TRBD1 (5 bases). Germline loops: CDR1 MNHNS, CDR2 SASEGT. The CDR3 contains 14 residues. Trimming pared 11 bases from V and 5 bases from J, leaving 21 bases between. The CDR3 DNA reads as TGTGCCGCAAAGCTAGACAGTGGCACGGAGACCCAGTACTTC. Translation gives CAAKLDSGTETQYF.

This clonotype was seen many times. V usage is TRBV28 and J usage is TRBJ1-6; 7 positions agree with TRBD1. The CDR3 consists of 14 residues. Germline CDR1 and CDR2: MDHEN and SYDVKM. Trimming cost V 6 bases and J 7 bases; bases outside gene matches: 6. For the CDR3, the DNA is TGTGCCAGCAGGCACCCACAGGGGAATTCACCCCTCCACTTT. Its translation is CASRHPQGNSPLHF.

This clonotype was counted many times. The chain couples TRBV3-1 to TRBJ2-5; D might be TRBD1 (6 bases). The germline gives CDR1 LGHDT, CDR2 YNNKEL (reference sequence). CDR3 length: 14 residues. Trimming took 3 bases from V and 2 from J, leaving 10 bases between them. The CDR3 DNA follows: TGTGCCAGCAGCCACCAGGGGCAGCAAGAGACCCAGTACTTC. Translated, it gives CASSHQGQQETQYF.

The chain has TRBV4-2 and TRBJ2-5; 9 bases map to TRBD1. Trimming took 1 base from V and 4 from J; bases not matched to a gene: 4. The CDR3 contains 15 residues. Per germline, CDR1 LGHNA and CDR2 YNFKEQ. The CDR3 protein is CASSQGGQGRETQYF. In DNA form, the CDR3 reads TGTGCCAGCAGCCAAGGGGGACAGGGCCGAGAGACCCAGTACTTC.

This clonotype was seen a single time. V gene TRBV20-1 combines with J gene TRBJ1-1; D uncertain. Germline CDR1 reads DFQATT; CDR2 reads SNEGSKA (reference sequence). Between the trimmed V and J ends, which lost 2 bases and 1 base, there was a span of 14 bases. This CDR3 is built from 15 residues. Here the CDR3 DNA reads TGCAGTGCTAGAACCCGGGCAGCCTCGAACACTGAAGCTTTCTTT. Its protein is CSARTRAASNTEAFF.

This clonotype has at least ten counts. The rearrangement uses TRBV7-2 and TRBJ1-5; 8 nucleotides match TRBD1. This CDR3 has 14 amino acids. Looked up from germline, CDR1 is SGHTA and CDR2 is FQGNSA. V shed 4 bases and J 3 bases; nucleotides not matched to a gene: 2. This CDR3 is CASSSTGANQPQHF. DNA for the CDR3: TGTGCCAGCAGCTCGACAGGGGCCAATCAGCCCCAGCATTTT.

In this sample, this clonotype turned up many times. The CDR3 bases are TGTGCCAGCACAAGCGAGTACCAAGAGACCCAGTACTTC. Protein: CASTSEYQETQYF. The V and J genes are TRBV2 and TRBJ2-5; D is uncertain. This CDR3 spans 13 amino acids. Trimming removed 7 bases at V and 0 bases at J, with 9 bases between. Per the germline V gene, CDR1 is SNHLY and CDR2 is FYNNEI.

The table lists this clonotype with many counts. The chain links TRBV2 to TRBJ1-6; D gene unclear. Germline-derived CDR1 and CDR2 are SNHLY and FYNNEI. V was trimmed by 1 base and J by 9 bases, leaving 13 bases between them. The length of the CDR3 is 15 residues. Here the CDR3 reads CASSEEGPLSSPLHF. CDR3 in DNA: TGTGCCAGCAGTGAAGAGGGCCCTCTGTCTTCACCCCTCCACTTT.

This clonotype has at least ten counts. The chain has TRBV28 and TRBJ2-2; tentative D call: TRBD2 (5 bases). Germline V lookup: CDR1 MDHEN, CDR2 SYDVKM. V lost 10 bases to trimming and J lost 4 bases, with 13 bases between them. The CDR3 is made up of 13 amino acids. This chain's CDR3 is CATLYEGTGELFF. CDR3 sequence (DNA): TGTGCCACCCTTTACGAGGGCACCGGGGAGCTGTTTTTT.

In this sample, this clonotype turned up once. This chain uses TRBV27 with TRBJ2-1, with TRBD1 matching 8 bases. V was clipped by 5 bases and J by 9 bases; unmatched bases: 9. The CDR3 totals 14 residues. Germline-derived CDR1 and CDR2 are MNHEY and SMNVEV (reference sequence). The CDR3 sequence: CASSLHRGAGEQFF. The CDR3 DNA sequence: TGTGCCAGCAGTCTGCACAGGGGGGCTGGTGAGCAGTTCTTC.

This rearrangement joins TRBV28 to TRBJ2-3; 9 bases are shared with TRBD1. The CDR3 has 16 amino acids. Germline V CDR1 and CDR2: MDHEN, SYDVKM. V was pared by 6 bases and J by 2 bases, with 9 bases of the junction left unmatched. The CDR3 sequence: CASSYRGRSHTDTQYF. As DNA, the CDR3 is TGTGCCAGCAGCTACAGGGGGCGTTCCCACACAGATACGCAGTATTTT.

This clonotype was seen repeatedly, ten times or more. CDR3 in amino acids: CASSLEGVEAFF. DNA of the CDR3: TGTGCCAGCAGCCTAGAGGGTGTTGAAGCTTTCTTT. This chain connects TRBV12-3 or TRBV12-4 to TRBJ1-1; D is undetermined. The CDR3 covers 12 residues. Trimming pared 6 bases from V and 7 bases from J, leaving 12 bases between.

This clonotype was found a few times. The rearrangement uses TRBV5-6 and TRBJ1-5, with a tentative D call TRBD1 (6 bases). Germline values: CDR1 SGHDT, CDR2 YYEEEE. V lost 0 bases and J lost 8, with 9 bases in between. The CDR3 sequence is 13 residues long. CDR3 sequence: CASSLGGREPQHF. The CDR3 DNA is TGTGCCAGCAGCTTGGGGGGGCGCGAGCCCCAGCATTTT.